A selection of T cell receptor beta chains follows, all from one sample in a study of T-cell reconstitution after alpha-beta-depleted transplantation in children. TCRdb ran MiXCR on the PCR reads and lists one entry per CDR3 protein. Of under 150,000 distinct CDR3 sequences in the sample, roughly 10% were seen once. This sample comprised PBMCs, mostly from graft donor cells, obtained 180 days after TCRalphabeta/CD19-depleted stem cell transplant. The receptors derive from a girl in the first two years of life who had a stem cell transplant for combined immunodeficiency, so the T cells may come from the graft donor. Each CDR3 is given with its conserved first and last residue. A D gene is named only where the DNA matches it firmly. Size is stated for part of the rows, as once, few or many counts, or as a class when the clone is expanded.

D: TRBD2; J: TRBJ2-1; size: many; V: TRBV10-2; DNA: TGCGCCAGCAGGACCCCGGGGTTAGCGGGAGAGAACTACAATGAGCAGTTCTTC; CDR3: CASRTPGLAGENYNEQFF
D: TRBD1; J: TRBJ2-7; size: few; V: TRBV20-1; DNA: TGCAGTGCTATCCCGGGACAGGGGTACTTGGACGAGCAGTACTTC; CDR3: CSAIPGQGYLDEQYF
D: TRBD1; J: TRBJ2-1; size: few; V: TRBV12-3/TRBV12-4; DNA: TGTGCCAGCAGTCCGACCGGGACAGGGGTTAATGGTGAGCAGTTCTTC; CDR3: CASSPTGTGVNGEQFF
D: TRBD2; J: TRBJ2-1; size: few; V: TRBV7-2; DNA: TGTGCCAGCAGCTGGGGGACTAGCGGGACCCTAGAGCAGTTCTTC; CDR3: CASSWGTSGTLEQFF
D: TRBD1; J: TRBJ2-1; size: few; V: TRBV12-3/TRBV12-4; DNA: TGTGCCAGCAGTAGGTCTGAGACAGGGGGCCGAAGTGAGCAGTTCTTC; CDR3: CASSRSETGGRSEQFF
D: TRBD2; J: TRBJ2-5; size: .; V: TRBV5-4; DNA: TGTGCCAGCAGCTTGCCGGGTAGCGGGGGTGAGACCCAGTACTTC; CDR3: CASSLPGSGGETQYF
D: TRBD2; J: TRBJ2-7; size: .; V: TRBV12-3/TRBV12-4; DNA: TGTGCCAGCAGTTCCGGGACTAGCGGGAGCAACGAGCAGTACTTC; CDR3: CASSSGTSGSNEQYF
D: .; J: TRBJ1-1; size: many; V: TRBV28; DNA: TGTGCCAGCAGTTTGAAAGGTTGGACTGAAGCTTTCTTT; CDR3: CASSLKGWTEAFF
D: TRBD1; J: TRBJ1-2; size: .; V: TRBV6-5; DNA: TGTGCCAGCAGTTACGGGGACAGCTTGGGCTACACCTTC; CDR3: CASSYGDSLGYTF
D: .; J: TRBJ2-7; size: few; V: TRBV3-1; DNA: TGTGCCAGCAGCCAGACACAGGGTACCTACGAGCAGTACTTC; CDR3: CASSQTQGTYEQYF
D: .; J: TRBJ1-5; size: .; V: TRBV4-3; DNA: TGCGCCAGCAGCCTTCAGACAGAGAGTAGCAATCAGCCCCAGCATTTT; CDR3: CASSLQTESSNQPQHF
D: .; J: TRBJ2-5; size: .; V: TRBV20-1; DNA: TGCAGTGCTAGGGTGCAGGGTTTGGAGACCCAGTACTTC; CDR3: CSARVQGLETQYF
D: .; J: TRBJ2-7; size: few; V: TRBV7-8; DNA: TGTGCCAGCAGCTTATTGGACGAGCAGTACTTC; CDR3: CASSLLDEQYF
D: .; J: TRBJ2-7; size: .; V: TRBV25-1; DNA: TGTGCCAGCAGTGACCCGATAGGGTACGGGCAGTACTTC; CDR3: CASSDPIGYGQYF